What follows are 5 T cell receptor beta chains derived from one specimen sequenced in a study of blood T cell repertoires in COVID-19 (TCRdb year 2020). The protocol used for the library was the immunoSEQ multiplex PCR assay. This is the immuneACCESS table as TCRdb keeps it, with only in-frame sequences that have V and J called. A part of the clones is gone; compared with another copy, unresolved V genes explain less than half, and the rest is unexplained. This sample holds about 32,000 clones; roughly nine tenths were observed only once. The ten top clones hold under 4.5% of the sample. Sequencing was done on a sample of peripheral blood. The receptor source for this set is a man aged 60 to 75 with acute or convalescent COVID-19.

This clone appeared a single time. This chain connects TRBV30 to TRBJ2-1; 8 bases align to TRBD2. The CDR3 runs 13 residues. The trim removed 7 bases at V and 0 bases at J, leaving 2 bases unmatched. In germline, CDR1 is GTSNPN, CDR2 SVGIG (reference sequence). The CDR3 nucleotides are TGTGCCTTGCGGGAGGCCTCCTACAATGAGCAGTTCTTC. Amino acid sequence: CALREASYNEQFF.

The genes are TRBV15 and TRBJ1-2, with D unresolved. Germline V gene lookup returns CDR1 LNHNV and CDR2 YYDKDF (reference sequence). This CDR3 comprises 15 residues. V gave up 0 bases and J gave up 0 bases, with 8 bases separating them. CDR3 amino acids: CATSRDKLPNYGYTF. The CDR3 region has the DNA TGTGCCACCAGCAGAGATAAGCTTCCTAACTATGGCTACACCTTC. Full variable domain (missing parts from reference TRBV15 and TRBJ1-2): DAMVIQNPRYQVTQFGKPVTLSCSQTLNHNVMYWYQQKSSQAPKLLFHYYDKDFNNEADTPDNFQSRRPNTSFCFLDIRSPGLGDTAMYLCATSRDKLPNYGYTFGSGTRLTVV.

The chain joins TRBV4-2 to TRBJ2-7, with 7 bases lining up with TRBD1. CDR3 size: 14 residues. V was clipped by 4 bases and J by 6 bases; unmatched bases: 9. CDR1 is LGHNA and CDR2 is YNFKEQ in the germline V gene. CDR3 coding DNA: TGTGCCAGCAGCCGAGACAGGGAAAAGGGCGAGCAGTACTTC. Encoded protein: CASSRDREKGEQYF.

The V and J genes are TRBV19 and TRBJ2-5, with a possible D match to TRBD2 (6 bases). Trimming cost V 3 bases and J 6 bases, with 11 bases left between them. This CDR3 is 13 amino acids long. The germline V gene encodes CDR1 LNHDA and CDR2 SQIVND (reference sequence). The CDR3 DNA sequence: TGTGCCAGTAGTATTATGGAGGGGCAGACCCAGTACTTC. It translates to CASSIMEGQTQYF.

V is TRBV11-2 and J is TRBJ1-5; no definite D call. The CDR3 runs to 13 residues. CDR1 and CDR2 (germline): SGHAT, FQNNGV. Trimming shortened V by 1 base and J by 4 bases, and 5 bases separated the two germline ends. The CDR3 reads CASSLGLNQPQHF. CDR3 sequence (DNA): TGTGCCAGCAGCTTAGGACTAAATCAGCCCCAGCATTTT.